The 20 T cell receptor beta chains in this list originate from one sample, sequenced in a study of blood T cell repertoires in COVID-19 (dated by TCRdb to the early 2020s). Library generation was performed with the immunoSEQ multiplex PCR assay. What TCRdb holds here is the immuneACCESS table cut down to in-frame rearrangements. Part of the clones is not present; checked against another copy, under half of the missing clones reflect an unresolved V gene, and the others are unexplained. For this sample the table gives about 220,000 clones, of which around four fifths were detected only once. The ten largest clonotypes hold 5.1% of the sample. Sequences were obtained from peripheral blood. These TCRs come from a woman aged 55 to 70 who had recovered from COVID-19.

The CDR3 is CASSEETKETQYF. The CDR3 nucleotides read TGTGCCAGCAGTGAAGAAACTAAAGAGACCCAGTACTTC. The chain is built from TRBV2 and TRBJ2-5; no clear D gene. The CDR3 runs to 13 residues. The germline V gene encodes CDR1 SNHLY and CDR2 FYNNEI. V lost 1 base and J lost 3, with 6 bases in between.

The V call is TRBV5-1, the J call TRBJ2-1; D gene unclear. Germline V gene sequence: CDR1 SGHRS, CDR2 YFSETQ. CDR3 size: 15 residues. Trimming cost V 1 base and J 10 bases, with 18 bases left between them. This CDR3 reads CASSLRLEGGGEQFF. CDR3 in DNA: TGCGCCAGCAGCTTGCGGCTAGAAGGCGGTGGCGAGCAGTTCTTC. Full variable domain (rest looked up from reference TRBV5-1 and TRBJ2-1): KAGVTQTPRYLIKTRGQQVTLSCSPISGHRSVSWYQQTPGQGLQFLFEYFSETQRNKGNFPGRFSGRQFSNSRSEMNVSTLELGDSALYLCASSLRLEGGGEQFFGPGTRLTVL.

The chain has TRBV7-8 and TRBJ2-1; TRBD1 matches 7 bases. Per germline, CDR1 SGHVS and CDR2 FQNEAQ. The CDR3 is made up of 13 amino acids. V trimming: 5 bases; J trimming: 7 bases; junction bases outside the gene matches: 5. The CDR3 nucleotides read TGTGCCAGCAGCCTGACAGGGATTAATGAGCAGTTCTTC. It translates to CASSLTGINEQFF.

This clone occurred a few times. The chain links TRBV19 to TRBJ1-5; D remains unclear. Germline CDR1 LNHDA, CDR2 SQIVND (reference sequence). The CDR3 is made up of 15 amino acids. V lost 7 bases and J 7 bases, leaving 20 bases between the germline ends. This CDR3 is CASTSHDGGRQPQHF. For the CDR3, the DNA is TGTGCCAGTACGTCGCATGATGGAGGAAGGCAGCCCCAGCATTTT.

CDR3 loop: CASGPRQAWFEAFF. The CDR3 DNA reads as TGTGCCAGTGGCCCGAGACAGGCGTGGTTTGAAGCTTTCTTT. The V call is TRBV19, the J call TRBJ1-1; a possible D gene is TRBD1 (6 bases). The CDR3 is 14 residues long. V lost 8 bases to trimming and J lost 7 bases, with 20 bases between them. CDR1 and CDR2 (germline): LNHDA, SQIVND (reference sequence).

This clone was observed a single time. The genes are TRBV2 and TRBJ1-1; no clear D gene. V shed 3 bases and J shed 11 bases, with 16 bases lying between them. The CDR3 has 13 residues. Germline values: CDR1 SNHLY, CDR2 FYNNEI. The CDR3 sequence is CASSDDSPYSAFF. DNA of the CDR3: TGTGCCAGCAGTGATGATTCACCATACTCTGCTTTCTTT.

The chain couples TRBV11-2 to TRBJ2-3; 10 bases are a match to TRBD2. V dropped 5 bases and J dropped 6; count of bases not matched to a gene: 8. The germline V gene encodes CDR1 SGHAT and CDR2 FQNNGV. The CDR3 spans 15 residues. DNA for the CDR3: TGTGCCAGCAGCATTAGCGGGGGGAACCCGGATACGCAGTATTTT. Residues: CASSISGGNPDTQYF.

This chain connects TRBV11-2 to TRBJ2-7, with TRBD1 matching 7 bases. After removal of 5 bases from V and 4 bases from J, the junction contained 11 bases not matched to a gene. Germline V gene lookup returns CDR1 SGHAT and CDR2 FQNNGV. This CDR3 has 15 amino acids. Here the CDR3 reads CASSGTFRGQYEQYF. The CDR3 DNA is TGTGCCAGCAGCGGCACGTTTAGGGGGCAATACGAGCAGTACTTC.

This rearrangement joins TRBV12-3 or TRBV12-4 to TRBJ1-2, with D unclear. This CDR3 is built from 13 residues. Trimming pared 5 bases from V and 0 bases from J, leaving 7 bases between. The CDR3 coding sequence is TGTGCCAGCAGTCAACAGTCTAACTATGGCTACACCTTC. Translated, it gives CASSQQSNYGYTF.

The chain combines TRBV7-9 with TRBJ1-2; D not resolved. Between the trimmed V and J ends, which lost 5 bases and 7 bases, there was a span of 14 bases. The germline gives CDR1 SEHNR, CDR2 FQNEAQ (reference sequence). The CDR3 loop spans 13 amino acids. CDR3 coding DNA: TGTGCCAGCAGCCGCACGGAGGGCTCTGGCTACACCTTC. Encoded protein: CASSRTEGSGYTF.

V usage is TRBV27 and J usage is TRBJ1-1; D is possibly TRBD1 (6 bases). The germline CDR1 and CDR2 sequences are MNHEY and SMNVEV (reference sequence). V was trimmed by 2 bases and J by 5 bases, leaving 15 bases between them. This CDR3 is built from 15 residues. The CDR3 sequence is CASSLRGGMRTEAFF. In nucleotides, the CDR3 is TGTGCCAGCAGTTTACGAGGGGGTATGAGGACTGAAGCTTTCTTT.

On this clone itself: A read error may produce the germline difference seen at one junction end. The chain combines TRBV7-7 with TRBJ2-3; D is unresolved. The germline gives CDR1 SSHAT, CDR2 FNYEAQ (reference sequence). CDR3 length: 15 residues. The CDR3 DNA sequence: TGTGCTAGCAGCTTAGCCACTCTAATAACAGATACGCAGTATTTT. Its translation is CASSLATLITDTQYF.

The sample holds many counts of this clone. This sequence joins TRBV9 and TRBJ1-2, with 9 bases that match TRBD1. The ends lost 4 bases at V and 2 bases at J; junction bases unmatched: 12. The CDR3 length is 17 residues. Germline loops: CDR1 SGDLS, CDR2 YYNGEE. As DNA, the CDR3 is TGTGCCAGCAGCCCCCGGGACAGGGTTTCAGGAAACTATGGCTACACCTTC. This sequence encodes CASSPRDRVSGNYGYTF.

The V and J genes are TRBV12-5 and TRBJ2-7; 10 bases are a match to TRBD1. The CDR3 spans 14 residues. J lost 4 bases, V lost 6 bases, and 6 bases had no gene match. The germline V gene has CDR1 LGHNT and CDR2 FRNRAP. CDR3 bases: TGTGCTAGTGGCTGGACAGGGGGATCGTACGAGCAGTACTTC. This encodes CASGWTGGSYEQYF.

This chain's CDR3 is CASSSGVPYEQYF. The CDR3, as DNA: TGTGCCAGCAGCTCCGGGGTCCCCTACGAGCAGTACTTC. This chain uses TRBV7-9 with TRBJ2-7; D might be TRBD2 (5 bases). V was clipped by 4 bases and J by 2 bases, with 9 bases between them. Germline V CDR1 and CDR2: SEHNR, FQNEAQ (reference sequence). The CDR3 spans 13 residues. The full variable domain, rest sourced from reference TRBV7-9 and TRBJ2-7, is DTGVSQNPRHKITKRGQNVTFRCDPISEHNRLYWYRQTLGQGPEFLTYFQNEAQLEKSRLLSDRFSAERPKGSFSTLEIQRTEQGDSAMYLCASSSGVPYEQYFGPGTRLTVT.

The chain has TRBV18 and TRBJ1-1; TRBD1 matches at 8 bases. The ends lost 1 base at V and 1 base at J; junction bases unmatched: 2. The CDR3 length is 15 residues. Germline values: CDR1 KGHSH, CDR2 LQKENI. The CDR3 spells CASSPQDRANTEAFF. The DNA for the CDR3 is TGTGCCAGCTCACCACAGGACAGGGCGAACACTGAAGCTTTCTTT. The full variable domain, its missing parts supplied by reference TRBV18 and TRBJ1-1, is NAGVMQNPRHLVRRRGQEARLRCSPMKGHSHVYWYRQLPEEGLKFMVYLQKENIIDESGMPKERFSAEFPKEGPSILRIQQVVRGDSAAYFCASSPQDRANTEAFFGQGTRLTVV.

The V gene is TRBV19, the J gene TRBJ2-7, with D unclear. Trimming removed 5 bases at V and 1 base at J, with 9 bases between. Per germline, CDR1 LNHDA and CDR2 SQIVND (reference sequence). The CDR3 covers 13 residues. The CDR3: CASSSGSSYEQYF. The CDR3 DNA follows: TGTGCCAGTAGTTCTGGTAGTTCCTACGAGCAGTACTTC.

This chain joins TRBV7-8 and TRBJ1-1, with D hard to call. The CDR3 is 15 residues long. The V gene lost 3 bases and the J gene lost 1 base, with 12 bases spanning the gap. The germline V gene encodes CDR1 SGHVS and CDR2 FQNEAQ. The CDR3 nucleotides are TGTGCCAGCAGCTTGGGAGGAGGAGGGAACACTGAAGCTTTCTTT. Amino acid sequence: CASSLGGGGNTEAFF.

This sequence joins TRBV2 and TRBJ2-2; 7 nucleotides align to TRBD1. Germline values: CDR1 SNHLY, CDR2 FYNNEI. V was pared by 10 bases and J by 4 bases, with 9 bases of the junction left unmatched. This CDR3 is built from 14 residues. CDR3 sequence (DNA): TGTGCCACGTCAGACAGGGTGGCCACCGGGGAGCTGTTTTTT. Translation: CATSDRVATGELFF. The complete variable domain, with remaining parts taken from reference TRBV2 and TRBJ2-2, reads EPEVTQTPSHQVTQMGQEVILRCVPISNHLYFYWYRQILGQKVEFLVSFYNNEISEKSEIFDDQFSVERPDGSNFTLKIRSTKLEDSAMYFCATSDRVATGELFFGEGSRLTVL.

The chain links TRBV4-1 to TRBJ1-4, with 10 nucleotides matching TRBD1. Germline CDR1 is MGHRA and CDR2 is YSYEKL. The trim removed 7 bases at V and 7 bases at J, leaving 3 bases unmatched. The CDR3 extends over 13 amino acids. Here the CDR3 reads CASTRTGGEKLFF. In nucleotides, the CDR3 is TGCGCCAGCACCCGGACAGGGGGTGAAAAACTGTTTTTT.